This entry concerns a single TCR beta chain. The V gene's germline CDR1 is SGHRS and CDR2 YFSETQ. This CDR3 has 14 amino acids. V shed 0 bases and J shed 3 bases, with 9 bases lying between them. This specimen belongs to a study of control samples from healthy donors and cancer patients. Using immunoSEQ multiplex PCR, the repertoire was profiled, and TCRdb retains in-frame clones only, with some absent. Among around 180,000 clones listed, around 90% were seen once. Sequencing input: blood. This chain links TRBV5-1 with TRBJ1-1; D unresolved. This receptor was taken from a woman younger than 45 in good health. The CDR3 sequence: CASSLGEVDTEAFF. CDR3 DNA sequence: TGCGCCAGCAGCTTGGGGGAGGTTGACACTGAAGCTTTCTTT.